Described below is a single TCR beta chain sequence and its context. This clone appeared many times. Its binding antigen is unknown. There are no base qualities to consult, and no much larger clone falls within one base. Donors were healthy HIV-negative adults with no recently reported acute infections or vaccinations. Every donor was a Caucasian adult residing in Nashville, Tennessee, USA. CD4+ T cells were enriched by magnetic negative selection, after which naive cells were positively selected on CD45RA and the negative fraction was taken as the memory subset. After blood collection by leukapheresis, PBMCs were isolated using Ficoll-Histopaque density gradient centrifugation and then cryopreserved in the vapor phase of liquid nitrogen. Purity and quantity of every magnetically sorted T cell population were checked by analytical flow cytometry. Each sorted fraction had its genomic DNA isolated and then quantified by UV absorbance on a Nanodrop 2000c.

The sample is drawn from a study of shared clonotypes between healthy human individuals (dated by TCRdb to between 2020 and 2021). Turning to the overall study: The cohort included a few men and a couple of women between 18 and 49 years of age. Between about 0.85 and 8.9 billion PBMCs per donor were obtained by leukapheresis. Per donor, three plates each were used for CD4 naive and CD4 memory, two for CD8 naive, and one for CD8 memory. Blood TCR repertoires of about 5 healthy adults were deeply sequenced to estimate repertoire size and the extent of clonotype sharing between individuals. To increase sequencing depth and limit assay-specific biases, TCR repertoire library preparation and sequencing were carried out by different laboratories using diverse techniques.

Per the germline V gene (reference sequence), MNHEY is the CDR1 and SMNVEV is the CDR2. V is pared back by 5 bases and J by 2 bases, with 12 bases lying between the germline termini. The CDR3 runs 15 amino acids, cysteine and phenylalanine included. The entry retains the CDR3 DNA only, 45 bases that are in frame from base 1. Using the deep immunoSEQ assay, multiplex PCR amplified TCR CDR3 regions from genomic DNA. Extracted genomic DNA from each cell subset was distributed evenly across all wells of several immunoSEQ 96-well plates, and each plate was treated as a replicate. For sorted subsets, roughly 200 ng of genomic DNA, equivalent to around 29,000 T cell genomes, went into each replicate PCR. Purified libraries were quantified with a Qubit 3.0 fluorometer, sized on a Bioanalyzer 2100, and re-quantified with the KAPA Library Quantification kit. Every immunoSEQ 96-well plate was sequenced on a separate single-read 150-cycle Illumina NextSeq 550 flow cell. In the source study's methods: Because the immunoSEQ output held only junctional sequences and lacked quality scores, the filtering could not match the filtering applied to full-length reads. To assign V/J genes and CDR3, sequences were annotated against IMGT germline references using PyIR, a Python wrapper for IgBLAST v1.9. Reads were removed for weak V/J assignments (E-value above 1e-6), missing CDR3, stop codons, out-of-frame junctions, or ambiguous translated residues. V3J clonotypes were defined as sequences sharing an identical inferred V gene, J gene, and CDR3 amino acid sequence. The percentage overlap between two repertoires was calculated by dividing the number of shared unique clonotypes by the size of the smaller repertoire. Three approaches were used to assess repertoire richness: RTK rarefaction, the Chao1 estimator, and Recon v2.1 estimates of unobserved clonotypes. Generation probabilities were computed with OLGA for all TCRbeta clonotypes obtained by the gDNA method from several donors. TCRdb took this table from immuneACCESS and kept in-frame rearrangements with V and J called. Such tables lack part of the clones; where checked against another copy, unresolved V genes explain under half of the gap, and the rest is unexplained. V, J and clone size are taken as reported in that table, and D and trimming were inferred from the DNA itself. The sample contains about 680,000 clones, approximately 73% of them found a single time. The top ten clones comprise under 2% of the sample.

Beyond this particular receptor, the publication reports: The genetic and exposure-history diversity represented was limited by the small number of donors. Incomplete sequencing was indicated by rarefaction of sorted-subset datasets, despite the large sequencing depth. Only blood was sampled, and tissue TCR repertoires likely differ from those in blood. When a few donors were compared, the shared fraction of clonotypes was around 4.6% for naive CD4, more than 3% for naive CD8, more than 2% for memory CD4, and around 0.4% for memory CD8. Naive subsets generally had larger estimated clonotype richness than memory subsets did. Compared with non-shared clonotypes, the clonotypes found in all four sorted-subset donors had higher generation probabilities. Pairwise subsampling indicated that sequencing depth was expected to affect the degree of clonotype sharing among donors.

The sequencing input was memory CD4+ T cells sorted from blood. The cell subset or site label on this specimen signifies: CD45RA-negative fraction. The TCR comes from a woman aged 25 to 39 in good health. This chain is built from TRBV27 and TRBJ1-4; the D gene identity is not certain. At the DNA level, the sequence is TGTGCCAGCAGTCTAGGGTGGCATACTAATGAAAAACTGTTTTTT. Its protein reads: CASSLGWHTNEKLFF.